The 9 T cell receptor beta chains given below trace back to one sample, sequenced in a study of cytomegalovirus exposure and HLA in healthy donors. Sequencing used immunoSEQ multiplex PCR; TCRdb keeps in-frame clones, though not all of them. Among roughly 250,000 clones listed, 87% were seen once. Sequenced sample: PBMCs. The receptors here all came from a man younger than 35 in good health and CMV-seronegative.

This clone has only a few counts. This chain's CDR3 is CASRWTSGGLAKNIQYF. The CDR3, as DNA: TGCGCCAGCCGTTGGACTAGCGGGGGTCTCGCCAAAAACATTCAGTACTTC. V is TRBV10-1 and J is TRBJ2-4; 13 positions match TRBD2. The ends lost 8 bases at V and 1 base at J; junction bases unmatched: 8. This CDR3 contains 17 residues. Germline V gives CDR1 WNHNN, CDR2 SYGVQD (reference sequence).

The chain recombines TRBV27 with TRBJ1-2, with D unresolved. V was clipped by 8 bases and J by 0 bases, with 16 bases between them. The CDR3 runs 15 residues. Germline V gives CDR1 MNHEY, CDR2 SMNVEV (reference sequence). The CDR3 region has the DNA TGTGCCAGCCCTAGTAGCACGGCCCCTAACTATGGCTACACCTTC. Residues: CASPSSTAPNYGYTF.

The chain combines TRBV10-3 with TRBJ1-5, with 7 positions matching TRBD1. J gave up 11 bases and V 10 bases, and 17 bases lay outside the gene matches. The germline CDR1 and CDR2 sequences are ENHRY and SYGVKD. This CDR3 has 14 residues. The DNA of the CDR3 is TGTGCCACAACGACCGGGACAGACCCATCAGCCCAGCATTTT. This encodes CATTTGTDPSAQHF.

The rearrangement uses TRBV5-1 and TRBJ2-1; 8 bases are shared with TRBD2. Looked up from germline, CDR1 is SGHRS and CDR2 is YFSETQ. The V gene end was trimmed by 4 bases and the J gene end by 9 bases; junction bases not matched to a gene: 12. The CDR3 is 15 amino acids. For the CDR3, the DNA is TGCGCCAGCAGCCCCTTAGCGGGACGGGGCGGTGAGCAGTTCTTC. Amino acid sequence: CASSPLAGRGGEQFF.

The gene calls are TRBV7-9 and TRBJ1-1; TRBD1 might be the D (6 bases). Germline assignment: CDR1 SEHNR and CDR2 FQNEAQ (reference sequence). This CDR3 comprises 13 residues. Trimming took 5 bases from V and 5 from J, leaving 12 bases between them. The CDR3, as DNA: TGTGCCAGCAGCCCTACACAGGGAACTGAAGCTTTCTTT. Amino acid sequence: CASSPTQGTEAFF.

This sequence joins TRBV6-5 and TRBJ2-7, with unresolved D. The CDR3 has 15 residues. Per the germline V gene, CDR1 is MNHEY and CDR2 is SVGAGI. The ends were cut back, 0 bases at V and 3 bases at J, with 12 bases in the middle. The DNA of the CDR3 is TGTGCCAGCAGTTACTCGAGGTGGCAGAGCTACGAGCAGTACTTC. As protein: CASSYSRWQSYEQYF.

The chain has TRBV5-1 and TRBJ2-3; TRBD2 is a possible D gene (6 bases). Germline CDR1 is SGHRS and CDR2 is YFSETQ. The V and J ends lost 7 bases and 4 bases respectively, with 16 bases between them. This CDR3 is built from 14 residues. The CDR3 loop reads CASEAGSLADTQYF. The CDR3 DNA follows: TGCGCCAGCGAGGCGGGGTCATTGGCAGATACGCAGTATTTT.

The chain is built from TRBV4-3 and TRBJ2-3, with D possibly matching TRBD2 (6 bases). Germline V gene lookup returns CDR1 LGHNA and CDR2 YSLEER. The CDR3 is 15 amino acids. V was shortened by 0 bases and J by 8 bases, with 15 bases between the two germline ends. Written as DNA, the CDR3 is TGCGCCAGCAGCCAAGATCAGGGACGGAGGGGTACGCAGTATTTT. It specifies CASSQDQGRRGTQYF.

V is TRBV28 and J is TRBJ2-3; 8 bases line up with TRBD1. The length of the CDR3 is 16 residues. Germline lookup yields CDR1 MDHEN and CDR2 SYDVKM. V dropped 2 bases and J dropped 3; count of bases not matched to a gene: 7. DNA of the CDR3: TGTGCCAGCAGTTTACTGGACAGGGATCTGACAGATACGCAGTATTTT. This translates into CASSLLDRDLTDTQYF.